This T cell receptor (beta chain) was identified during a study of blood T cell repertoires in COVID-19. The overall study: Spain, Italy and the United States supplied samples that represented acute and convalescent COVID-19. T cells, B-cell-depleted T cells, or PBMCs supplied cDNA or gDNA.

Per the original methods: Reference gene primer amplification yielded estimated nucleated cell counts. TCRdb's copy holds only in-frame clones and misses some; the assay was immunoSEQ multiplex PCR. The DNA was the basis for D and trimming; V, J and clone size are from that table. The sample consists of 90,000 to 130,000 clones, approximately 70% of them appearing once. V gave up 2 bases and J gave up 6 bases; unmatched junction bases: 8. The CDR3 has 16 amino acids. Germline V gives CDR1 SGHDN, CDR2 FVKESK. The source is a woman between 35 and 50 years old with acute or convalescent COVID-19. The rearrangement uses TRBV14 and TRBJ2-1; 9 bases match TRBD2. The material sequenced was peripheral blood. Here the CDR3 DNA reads TGTGCCAGCAGCCAACCCGGGACTAGCTTCGTCAATGAGCAGTTCTTC. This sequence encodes CASSQPGTSFVNEQFF.